Listed below are T cell receptor beta chains from one sample, sequenced in a study. TCRdb reprocessed the 5' RACE reads via MiXCR and lists one record per CDR3 protein. The data contain roughly 42,000 distinct CDR3 sequences, approximately 31% of them singletons. The specimen was tumor-infiltrating memory CD4+ T cells sorted from the breast tumor. The receptors come from a female donor with breast cancer. CDR3s include the opening cysteine and the closing phenylalanine or tryptophan. D genes are given only for firm matches. Clone size, where shown, is once, few, many, or a class for clones that have expanded.

D gene	J gene	clone size	V gene	CDR3 DNA	CDR3 protein
.	TRBJ1-1	.	TRBV27	TGTGCCAGCAGTTTTTCAAAGGGCTCGAACACTGAAGCTTTCTTT	CASSFSKGSNTEAFF
TRBD1	TRBJ1-5	few	TRBV7-8	TGTGCCAGCAGCTTACAGGGGGCGCGCAATCAGCCCCAGCATTTT	CASSLQGARNQPQHF
.	TRBJ1-5	once	TRBV2	TGTGCCAGCAGTTCCCAGCGCAATCAGCCCCAGCATTTT	CASSSQRNQPQHF
TRBD1	TRBJ1-4	.	TRBV7-7	TGTGCTAGCAGCTTTGGGACAGGCGATGAAAAACTGTTTTTT	CASSFGTGDEKLFF
.	TRBJ1-1	few	TRBV6-1	TGTGCCAGCAGTTCGGGGGACACTGAAGCTTTCTTT	CASSSGDTEAFF
.	TRBJ2-4	few	TRBV7-3	TGTGCCAGCAGCTTATCCGGGGGCATCGCCAAAAACATTCAGTACTTC	CASSLSGGIAKNIQYF
TRBD1	TRBJ2-1	few	TRBV7-8	TGTGCCAGCAGCTTGGACAGGGATTGGGACATCGCCAATGAGCAGTTCTTC	CASSLDRDWDIANEQFF
TRBD1	TRBJ2-7	few	TRBV5-1	TGCGCCAGCAGTTTTTCCCCGGACAGGCCCCACGAGCAGTACTTC	CASSFSPDRPHEQYF
.	TRBJ2-5	many	TRBV4-1	TGCGCCAGCAGCCAAGATGAGGCGCAACAAGAGACCCAGTACTTC	CASSQDEAQQETQYF
TRBD2	TRBJ2-1	.	TRBV5-1	TGCGCCAGCAGCTTTAGCGGGAGGGGCTCCTACAATGAGCAGTTCTTC	CASSFSGRGSYNEQFF
.	TRBJ1-6	.	TRBV4-2	TGTGCCAGCAGCCAAGAGGTTGGACAGCAAGTTTCTTCACCCCTCCACTTT	CASSQEVGQQVSSPLHF
.	TRBJ2-1	.	TRBV7-2	TGTGCCAGCAGCTCTATAGCGGCCCAAATGGGGGCCGAGCAGTTCTTC	CASSSIAAQMGAEQFF
.	TRBJ2-3	.	TRBV20-1	TGCAGTGCTAGAGAGGGGGGCACAGGGCAGTATTTT	CSAREGGTGQYF
.	TRBJ2-2	.	TRBV6-1	TGTGCCAGCAGTGAAGGGGGGGCGAACACCGGGGAGCTGTTTTTT	CASSEGGANTGELFF
TRBD2	TRBJ2-1	.	TRBV20-1	TGCAGTGCCGGACCCCTTCTAGCGGGAGGAGAATATGAGCAGTTCTTC	CSAGPLLAGGEYEQFF
.	TRBJ2-5	.	TRBV2	TGTGCCAGTCCACCCTCGAGCGGGGAGACCCAGTACTTC	CASPPSSGETQYF
.	TRBJ2-7	.	TRBV25-1	TGTGCCAGCAGTGCTGGCAGTCTCCACGAGCAGTACTTC	CASSAGSLHEQYF
TRBD2	TRBJ2-7	.	TRBV11-3	TGTGCCAGCAGCCCACAGCGGGGAAACGGGTCCTACGAGCAGTACTTC	CASSPQRGNGSYEQYF
TRBD1	TRBJ1-1	.	TRBV20-1	TGCAGTGCTAGAGAACCGACAGGGGATGGGACTGAAGCTTTCTTT	CSAREPTGDGTEAFF
.	TRBJ2-1	many	TRBV6-5	TGTGCCAGCAGTTTGGGGAAGCAGTTCTTC	CASSLGKQFF
TRBD2	TRBJ2-3	few	TRBV5-1	TGCGCCAGCAGCTTAGTCGGGACTAGCGGAAGAAGCACAGATACGCAGTATTTT	CASSLVGTSGRSTDTQYF
TRBD2	TRBJ2-7	few	TRBV12-3/TRBV12-4	TGTGCCAGCAGCTCGGGACTAGTTCTCTACGAGCAGTACTTC	CASSSGLVLYEQYF
.	TRBJ2-3	few	TRBV7-2	TGTGCCAGCAGCTTAGTTACGGGCCCAGATACGCAGTATTTT	CASSLVTGPDTQYF
.	TRBJ2-5	many	TRBV29-1	TGCAGCGCCCGACGGGACACAGGACAAGAGACCCAGTACTTC	CSARRDTGQETQYF
TRBD2	TRBJ2-7	few	TRBV7-3	TGTGCCAGCAGCCCCTTCGCTAGCGGGACGACCAATGAGCAGTACTTC	CASSPFASGTTNEQYF
.	TRBJ2-7	few	TRBV7-8	TGTGCCAGCAGCTTAGTCCCAGAATTACTCTACGAGCAGTACTTC	CASSLVPELLYEQYF
TRBD2	TRBJ2-3	few	TRBV20-1	TGCAGTGCTAGAGATAAAATAGCGGGGGGCCGTCGAGATACGCAGTATTTT	CSARDKIAGGRRDTQYF
.	TRBJ1-4	many	TRBV9	TGTGCCAGCAGCGTATCGGTCGCAACTAATGAAAAACTGTTTTTT	CASSVSVATNEKLFF
.	TRBJ2-5	.	TRBV27	TGTGCCAGCAGTTTAGTCGAACAGGACCAAGAGACCCAGTACTTC	CASSLVEQDQETQYF
TRBD1	TRBJ2-2	.	TRBV6-1	TGTGCCAGCAGACGGACAGGGATGAACACCGGGGAGCTGTTTTTT	CASRRTGMNTGELFF
TRBD2	TRBJ2-3	.	TRBV20-1	TGCAGTGCTAGAGATCAGGCTAGCGGATTCACAGATACGCAGTATTTT	CSARDQASGFTDTQYF
.	TRBJ1-3	.	TRBV28	TGTGCCAGCAGTTCCGCGGAAATTTATTCTGGAAACACCATATATTTT	CASSSAEIYSGNTIYF
TRBD1	TRBJ2-2	.	TRBV7-9	TGTGCCAGCAGCTTAAACCCGACAGGGGGCACCGGGGAGCTGTTTTTT	CASSLNPTGGTGELFF
TRBD1	TRBJ1-2	.	TRBV6-5	TGTGCCAGCAGTTACACGGGACAGGTCGGCGGCTACACCTTC	CASSYTGQVGGYTF
.	TRBJ2-2	many	TRBV5-4	TGTGCCAGCAGCTTGACCCGGGACGGGGAGCTGTTTTTT	CASSLTRDGELFF
.	TRBJ1-1	.	TRBV6-2/TRBV6-3	TGTGCCAGCAGTTACTCTCGGCCGAACACTGAAGCTTTCTTT	CASSYSRPNTEAFF
.	TRBJ2-1	.	TRBV20-1	TGCAGTACCAAGCCAGGGGAGGGGGCCTACAATGAGCAGTTCTTC	CSTKPGEGAYNEQFF
TRBD2	TRBJ2-5	many	TRBV4-1	TGCGCCAGCAGCCCCTTGATAGCGGGAATGGGCGAGACCCAGTACTTC	CASSPLIAGMGETQYF
TRBD1	TRBJ1-2	medium-sized	TRBV5-4	TGTGCCAGCAGCCCCGGACAGGGGAACTATGGCTACACCTTC	CASSPGQGNYGYTF
TRBD2	TRBJ2-2	.	TRBV20-1	TGCAGTGCACGGACTAGTAGGGCGAACGCGAACACCGGGGAGCTGTTTTTT	CSARTSRANANTGELFF
.	TRBJ1-6	few	TRBV20-1	TGCAGTGTTAGAGGAGGGTTTAATTCACCCCTCCACTTT	CSVRGGFNSPLHF
.	TRBJ1-2	few	TRBV6-5	TGTGCCAGCAGTTACTCGAAAGTAGCCCAGTACACCTTC	CASSYSKVAQYTF
.	TRBJ2-2	.	TRBV5-1	TGCGCCAGCATGGCGGATCCGGACGGGAACACCGGGGAGCTGTTTTTT	CASMADPDGNTGELFF
TRBD1	TRBJ2-5	few	TRBV5-6	TGTGCCAGCAGTGAGACCGGTCAGGGCAGGGGGTGGGAGACCCAGTACTTC	CASSETGQGRGWETQYF